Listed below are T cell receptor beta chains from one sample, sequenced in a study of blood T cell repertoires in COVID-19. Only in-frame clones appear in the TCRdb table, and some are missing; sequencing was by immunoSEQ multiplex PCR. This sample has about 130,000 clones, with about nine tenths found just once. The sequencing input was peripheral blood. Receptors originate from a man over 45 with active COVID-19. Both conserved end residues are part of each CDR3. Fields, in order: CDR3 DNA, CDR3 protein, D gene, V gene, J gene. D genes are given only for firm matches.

cdr3_nt: TGCAGTGCGGGCCGTCAAATTGGCTACACCTTC
cdr3_aa: CSAGRQIGYTF
d_call: NA
v_call: TRBV20-1
j_call: TRBJ1-2

cdr3_nt: TGTGCCAGCAGCCCAGGGGGCGGGGAGCTGTTTTTT
cdr3_aa: CASSPGGGELFF
d_call: TRBD1
v_call: TRBV9
j_call: TRBJ2-2

cdr3_nt: TGTGCCAGCTCACCGCAGGAGGGTTTGGGAGCTTTCTTT
cdr3_aa: CASSPQEGLGAFF
d_call: NA
v_call: TRBV18
j_call: TRBJ1-1

cdr3_nt: TGTGCCAGCAGTGGGGGACAATCCAAAAACATTCAGTACTTC
cdr3_aa: CASSGGQSKNIQYF
d_call: NA
v_call: TRBV28
j_call: TRBJ2-4

cdr3_nt: TGTGCCAGCAGCTTACAACCCGGGAGCAATCAGCCCCAGCATTTT
cdr3_aa: CASSLQPGSNQPQHF
d_call: NA
v_call: TRBV5-4
j_call: TRBJ1-5

cdr3_nt: TGTGCCAGTAGTATAGGGCCAGGGCGGTATGAAGCTTTCTTT
cdr3_aa: CASSIGPGRYEAFF
d_call: NA
v_call: TRBV19
j_call: TRBJ1-1

cdr3_nt: TGCGCCAGCAGCTTGGGTTCAGGGGCCAACGAGCAGTACTTC
cdr3_aa: CASSLGSGANEQYF
d_call: NA
v_call: TRBV5-1
j_call: TRBJ2-7

cdr3_nt: TGCAGCGTGAACCGGGGAGCGGGAGAGACCCAGTACTTC
cdr3_aa: CSVNRGAGETQYF
d_call: NA
v_call: TRBV29-1
j_call: TRBJ2-5

cdr3_nt: TGCGCCAGCAGCTCCCTAGCGGGGGACAATGAGCAGTTCTTC
cdr3_aa: CASSSLAGDNEQFF
d_call: TRBD2
v_call: TRBV5-1
j_call: TRBJ2-1

cdr3_nt: TGTGCCAGCAGTCTAAACACCGGGGAGCTGTTTTTT
cdr3_aa: CASSLNTGELFF
d_call: NA
v_call: TRBV12-3/TRBV12-4
j_call: TRBJ2-2